This T cell receptor beta chain is from a study of cytomegalovirus exposure and HLA in healthy donors. The V gene's germline CDR1 is SGHVS and CDR2 FQNEAQ. This CDR3 is 15 amino acids long. Trimming took off 2 bases at V and 3 bases at J, with 12 bases between the two ends. The PCR had 60 Vbeta and 13 Jbeta primers. Only in-frame clones appear in the TCRdb table, and some are missing; sequencing was by immunoSEQ multiplex PCR. The sample contains 150,000 to 200,000 clones, around 68% of which appear only once. Regarding the study as a whole: Analyzed later, most CMV-associated TCR beta chains appeared HLA-restricted. In an earlier analysis, most TCR beta V segments were productive about 87% or about 30% of the time. Later analysis demonstrated an association between a missense DCLRE1C variant and TCR beta V- and J-gene trimming.

With regard to this clone: The antigen remains undetermined.

Sequencing input: PBMCs. The chain carries TRBV7-8 and TRBJ2-3, with D perhaps TRBD1 (5 bases). This receptor was obtained from a woman between 40 and 55 years old in good health and CMV-seropositive. CDR3 amino acids: CASSLMGSGTDTQYF. CDR3 nucleotides: TGTGCCAGCAGCTTAATGGGATCAGGGACAGATACGCAGTATTTT.